The clone carrying this T cell receptor beta chain was picked up many times. Its specificity is not known. RNA transcripts gave rise to amplified TCR beta CDR3 regions. In the first-round RT-PCR of the TCR CDR3, the HTBI primer set was used. TCRdb analysed the multiplex PCR reads with MiXCR anew, one entry per CDR3 protein. The sample consists of approximately 150,000 distinct CDR3 sequences, around 8.9% of them appearing once. The data derive from a study of T cells in Graves' hyperthyroidism and ophthalmopathy. Study-wide context: Prior to any treatment, at the point of initial diagnosis, peripheral blood was collected.

Between the trimmed V and J ends, which lost 5 bases and 4 bases, there was a span of 14 bases. Germline V CDR1 and CDR2: MNHEY, SMNVEV (reference sequence). This CDR3 region has 14 residues. Study results and caveats: The majority of expanded thyroid clonotypes above 0.001 also appeared in blood. Ophthalmopathy was predicted by the model a median of roughly 6.6 months ahead of onset.

Thyroid ultrasound and orbital computed tomography, with clinical symptoms and serum thyroxine and TRAb, informed diagnoses. The chain carries TRBV27 and TRBJ1-1; D unresolved. The receptor was isolated from a woman younger than 35 with Graves' hyperthyroidism that later progressed to Graves' ophthalmopathy. Source material: blood. CDR3 bases: TGTGCCAGCAGTCGTGAGTTAGCGATCACTGAAGCTTTCTTT. As protein: CASSRELAITEAFF.